This TCR beta chain was captured by sequencing in a study of molecular identifiers for immune sequencing clone quantification. Regarding the study as a whole: Clones carrying above 20 RNA copies accounted for over 98% of effector molecules, under 1% in naive cells. Underestimated sizes of highly expanded clones could result from identical TCR molecules that share a barcode.

In this sample, this clonotype turned up a few times. Its antigen is still unknown. The authors sorted naive CD8 T cells as CD8+CD4-CCR7+CD45RA+. With listed TCR primers and previously described methods, bulk TCR libraries were prepared. In TCRdb, the PCR reads were re-called with MiXCR into one record per CDR3 protein. The sample carries approximately 500,000 distinct CDR3 sequences, roughly 23% recorded once. Per germline, CDR1 SEHNR and CDR2 FQNEAQ (reference sequence). V was pared by 2 bases and J by 2 bases, with 16 bases between. The CDR3 extends over 16 amino acids. The TCR originated in a human donor in good health. Some libraries in this study had Jurkat cell RNA spiked in. The sequenced sample was naive CD8+ T cells from blood, with Jurkat cell RNA spiked in. Documented subset: FACS-sorted CD8+CD4-CCR7+CD45RA+ naive T cells. V usage is TRBV7-9 and J usage is TRBJ2-7; a possible D gene is TRBD1 (6 bases). Written as DNA, the CDR3 is TGTGCCAGCAGCTTAAGGTGGGGGCAGGAAACCTACGAGCAGTACTTC. As protein: CASSLRWGQETYEQYF. Full variable domain (missing parts from reference TRBV7-9 and TRBJ2-7): DTGVSQNPRHKITKRGQNVTFRCDPISEHNRLYWYRQTLGQGPEFLTYFQNEAQLEKSRLLSDRFSAERPKGSFSTLEIQRTEQGDSAMYLCASSLRWGQETYEQYFGPGTRLTVT.